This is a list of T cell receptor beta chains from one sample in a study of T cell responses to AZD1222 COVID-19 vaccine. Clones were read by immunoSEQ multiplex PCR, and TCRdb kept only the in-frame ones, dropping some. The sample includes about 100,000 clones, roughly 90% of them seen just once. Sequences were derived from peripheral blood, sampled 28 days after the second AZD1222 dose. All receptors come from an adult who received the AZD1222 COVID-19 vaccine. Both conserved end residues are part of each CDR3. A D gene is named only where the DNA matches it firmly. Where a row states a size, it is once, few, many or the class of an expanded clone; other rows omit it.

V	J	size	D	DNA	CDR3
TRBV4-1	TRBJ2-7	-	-	TGCGCCAGCAGCGAATATAACCAGGGAGACGAGCAGTACTTC	CASSEYNQGDEQYF
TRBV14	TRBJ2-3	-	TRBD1	TGTGCCAGCAGCCAAGTTACAGGGGGCATTTCAGATACGCAGTATTTT	CASSQVTGGISDTQYF
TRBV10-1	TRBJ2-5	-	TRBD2	TGCGCCAGCATCTCCGGGGGAGGGACGGTTTTAGAGACCCAGTACTTC	CASISGGGTVLETQYF
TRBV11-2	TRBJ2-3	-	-	TGTGCCAGCAGCTTAGTGGCCAGCAGCACAGATACGCAGTATTTT	CASSLVASSTDTQYF
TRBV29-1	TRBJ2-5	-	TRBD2	TGCAGCGGGGGACTAGCGGGCGAGACCCAGTACTTC	CSGGLAGETQYF
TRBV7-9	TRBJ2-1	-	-	TGTGCCAGCAGCTCGCGGCGGGCGCCAAACAATGAGCAGTTCTTC	CASSSRRAPNNEQFF
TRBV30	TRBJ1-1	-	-	TGTGCCTGGAGCCAGGGGCGGAACACTGAAGCTTTCTTT	CAWSQGRNTEAFF
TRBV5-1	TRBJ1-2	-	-	TGCGCCAGCAGTCCCTTGACGGATGGCTACACCTTC	CASSPLTDGYTF
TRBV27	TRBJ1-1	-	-	TGTGCCAGCAGTTGGACAGTGAACACTGAAGCTTTCTTT	CASSWTVNTEAFF
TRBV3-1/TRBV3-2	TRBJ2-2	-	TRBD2	TGTGCCAGCAGCCCGGGGGGGGACACCGGGGAGCTGTTTTTT	CASSPGGDTGELFF
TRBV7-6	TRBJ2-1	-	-	TGTGCCAGCAGCTTAGAAGTAGCGCCCTCCTACAATGAGCAGTTCTTC	CASSLEVAPSYNEQFF
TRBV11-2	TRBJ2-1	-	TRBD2	TGTGCCACCCTCATCGCGGGGGGTGAGCAGTTCTTC	CATLIAGGEQFF
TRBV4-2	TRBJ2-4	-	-	TGTGCCAGCAGCGCTGAGCCGCTAGCCAAAAACATTCAGTACTTC	CASSAEPLAKNIQYF
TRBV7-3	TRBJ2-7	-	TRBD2	TGTGCCAGCAGCCGACTAGCGGGAGTTGAGCAGTACTTC	CASSRLAGVEQYF
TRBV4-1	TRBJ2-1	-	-	TGCGCCAGCAGCCAAGATCCCAGGAAAAAGAACTCCTACAATGAGCAGTTCTTC	CASSQDPRKKNSYNEQFF
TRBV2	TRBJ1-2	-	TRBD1	TGTGCCAGCGTAACAGGGGGTAAGGATGGCTACACCTTC	CASVTGGKDGYTF
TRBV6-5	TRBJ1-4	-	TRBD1	TGTGCCAGCAGTCACTCGACAGGGCTAGTTGAAAAACTGTTTTTT	CASSHSTGLVEKLFF
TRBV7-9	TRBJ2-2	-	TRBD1	TGTGCCAGCAGTCGGGACAGGGGAACCGGGGAGCTGTTTTTT	CASSRDRGTGELFF
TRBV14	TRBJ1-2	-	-	TGTGCCAGCAGCCCCCGATTGAAAGGAGGCTACACCTTC	CASSPRLKGGYTF
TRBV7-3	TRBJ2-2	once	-	TGTGCCAGCAGCGAAAGGTTTCACGGGGAGCTGTTTTTT	CASSERFHGELFF
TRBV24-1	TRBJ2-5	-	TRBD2	TGTGCCACCAGTGACCTGACTAGCGGGATGGGAGAGACCCAGTACTTC	CATSDLTSGMGETQYF
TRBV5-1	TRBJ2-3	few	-	TGCGCCAGCAGCTTGGACGGGAGAGGGACAGATACGCAGTATTTT	CASSLDGRGTDTQYF
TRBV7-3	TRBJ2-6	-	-	TGTGCCAGCAGCTTAGAAGGATCTGGGGCCAACGTCCTGACTTTC	CASSLEGSGANVLTF
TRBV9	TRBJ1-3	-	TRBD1	TGTGCCAGCAGCGTAGCGGACAGGGCAACTGGAAACACCATATATTTT	CASSVADRATGNTIYF
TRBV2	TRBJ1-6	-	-	TGTGCCAGCAGTGAAAAGGGGGAATCACCCCTCCACTTT	CASSEKGESPLHF
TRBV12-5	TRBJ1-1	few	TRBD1	TGTGCTAGTGGTTTGAATACAGGGGGGAACACTGAAGCTTTCTTT	CASGLNTGGNTEAFF
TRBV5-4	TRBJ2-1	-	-	TGTGCCAGCAGCCCCGATTGGAGTGAGCAGTTCTTC	CASSPDWSEQFF
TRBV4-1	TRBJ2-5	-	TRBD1	TGCGCCAGCAGCCAAGAAGAGGGGACAGCCCAAGAGACCCAGTACTTC	CASSQEEGTAQETQYF
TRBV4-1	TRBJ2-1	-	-	TGCGCCAGCAGCCATTCGGACCTCTTGCGGACCTCCTACAATGAGCAGTTCTTC	CASSHSDLLRTSYNEQFF
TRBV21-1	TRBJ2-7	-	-	TGTGCCAGCAGCACCTGGGCACCGGGACAGGGGTCCTACGAGCAGTACTTC	CASSTWAPGQGSYEQYF
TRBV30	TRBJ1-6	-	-	TGTGCCTGGAGCGACCGACGTTATAATTCACCCCTCCACTTT	CAWSDRRYNSPLHF
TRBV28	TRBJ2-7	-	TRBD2	TGTGCCAGCAGTTTCCCCAGACTAGCGGCCTTCCCACCTCGCGACGAGCAGTACTTC	CASSFPRLAAFPPRDEQYF
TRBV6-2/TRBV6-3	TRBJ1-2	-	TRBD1	TGTGCCAGCAGTTCTCCGGGACAGTTTTATGGCTACACCTTC	CASSSPGQFYGYTF
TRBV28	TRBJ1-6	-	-	TGTGCCAGCATCCAAGGCTCGGGGGCTAATTCACCCCTCCACTTT	CASIQGSGANSPLHF
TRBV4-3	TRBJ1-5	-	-	TGCGCCAGCAGCCAAGAAACAAATCAGCCCCAGCATTTT	CASSQETNQPQHF
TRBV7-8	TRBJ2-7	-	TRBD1	TGTGCCAGCAGCTTAGACAGGGGTGGCTACGAGCAGTACTTC	CASSLDRGGYEQYF
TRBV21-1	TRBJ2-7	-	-	TGTGCCAGCAGCAAAGGGGAGGCAGCATCCTACGAGCAGTACTTC	CASSKGEAASYEQYF
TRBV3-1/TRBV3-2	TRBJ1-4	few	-	TGTGCCAGCAGCCCCCGGGGGCAGGGGTCCAATGAAAAACTGTTTTTT	CASSPRGQGSNEKLFF
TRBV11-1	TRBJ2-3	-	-	TGTGCCAGCAGCTTAGTGGCCGGGGCAGATACGCAGTATTTT	CASSLVAGADTQYF
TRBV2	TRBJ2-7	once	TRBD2	TGTGCCAGCAGTGATAGGACTAGCGGGGGGTCCGAGCAGTACTTC	CASSDRTSGGSEQYF
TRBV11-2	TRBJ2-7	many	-	TGTGCCAGCAGCTTAGTGGACAGCTCTATCTACGAGCAGTACTTC	CASSLVDSSIYEQYF